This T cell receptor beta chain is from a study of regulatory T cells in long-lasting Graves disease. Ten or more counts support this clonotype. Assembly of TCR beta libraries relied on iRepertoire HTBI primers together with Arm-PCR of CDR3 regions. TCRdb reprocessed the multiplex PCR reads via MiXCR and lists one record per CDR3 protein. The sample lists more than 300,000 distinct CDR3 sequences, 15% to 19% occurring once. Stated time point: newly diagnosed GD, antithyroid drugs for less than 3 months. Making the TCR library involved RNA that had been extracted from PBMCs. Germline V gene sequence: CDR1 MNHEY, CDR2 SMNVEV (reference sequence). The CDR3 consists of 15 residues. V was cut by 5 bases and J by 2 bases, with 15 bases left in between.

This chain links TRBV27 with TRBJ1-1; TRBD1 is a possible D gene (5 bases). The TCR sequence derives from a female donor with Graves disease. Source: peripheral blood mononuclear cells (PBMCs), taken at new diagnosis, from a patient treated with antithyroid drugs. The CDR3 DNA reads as TGTGCCAGCAGTCGACTTCCGAGGGGTAACACTGAAGCTTTCTTT. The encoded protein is CASSRLPRGNTEAFF.